These 23 T cell receptor beta chains originate from one sample sequenced in a study of blood T cell repertoires in COVID-19. Produced via immunoSEQ multiplex PCR; TCRdb's table is partial and in-frame only. The data contain about 360,000 clones, approximately 86% of them seen just once; the ten biggest clones take up about 3%. The sample comprised peripheral blood. Every receptor here comes from a human donor in a cohort sampled during active COVID-19.

The chain links TRBV5-1 to TRBJ2-1; D is uncertain. CDR3 length: 14 amino acids. Between the trimmed V and J ends, which lost 0 bases and 3 bases, there was a span of 7 bases. Per the germline V gene, CDR1 is SGHRS and CDR2 is YFSETQ. The CDR3 nucleotides are TGCGCCAGCAGCTTGGCCTTTTTCTACAATGAGCAGTTCTTC. Protein sequence: CASSLAFFYNEQFF.

This rearrangement joins TRBV21-1 to TRBJ1-4; the D call TRBD1 from the table was never checked on the DNA. TRBV21-1 is a known pseudogene. This CDR3 is built from 18 residues. The CDR3 sequence is CASSKRDTVRETNEKLFF. In DNA form, the CDR3 reads TGTGCCAGCAGCAAACGGGACACGGTCAGAGAAACTAATGAAAAACTGTTTTTT.

This clone has more than one count but fewer than ten. V gene TRBV4-1 combines with J gene TRBJ2-3, with 10 bases lining up with TRBD2. With V trimmed by 3 bases and J by 0 bases, 3 bases remained unmatched. Germline CDR1 and CDR2: MGHRA and YSYEKL. This CDR3 region has 16 residues. The CDR3 nucleotides are TGCGCCAGCAGCCACCCGACTAGCGGGAGCACAGATACGCAGTATTTT. This codes for CASSHPTSGSTDTQYF.

V is TRBV19 and J is TRBJ2-7; 11 positions agree with TRBD1. Per the germline V gene, CDR1 is LNHDA and CDR2 is SQIVND (reference sequence). V shed 3 bases and J 7 bases; nucleotides not matched to a gene: 14. This CDR3 is built from 17 residues. CDR3 in DNA: TGTGCCAGTAGTATGCTCTATAAAGGACAGGGGGCGATTGAGCAGTACTTC. Translating it yields CASSMLYKGQGAIEQYF.

This chain links TRBV19 with TRBJ1-2; 8 nucleotides align to TRBD1. The length of the CDR3 is 15 residues. The J segment lost 5 bases and the V segment lost 7 bases, leaving 12 bases of the junction unmatched. In germline, CDR1 is LNHDA, CDR2 SQIVND (reference sequence). The CDR3: CASTSTGGVAYGYTF. The CDR3 bases are TGTGCCAGTACCAGTACAGGGGGTGTAGCTTATGGCTACACCTTC.

This sequence joins TRBV20-1 and TRBJ2-7; TRBD1 matches at 7 bases. Looked up from germline, CDR1 is DFQATT and CDR2 is SNEGSKA (reference sequence). The J segment lost 7 bases and the V segment lost 3 bases, leaving 12 bases of the junction unmatched. The CDR3 runs 14 residues. The CDR3: CSASRGEGAREQYF. The CDR3, as DNA: TGCAGTGCTAGTAGGGGCGAGGGGGCGAGGGAGCAGTACTTC.

Only one count was recorded for this clone. Here the CDR3 reads CASRYTKTGDYGYTF. In DNA, the CDR3 is TGTGCCAGCAGATATACCAAAACAGGGGACTATGGCTACACCTTC. The chain joins TRBV2 to TRBJ1-2; TRBD1 matches at 7 bases. V shed 6 bases and J 3 bases; nucleotides not matched to a gene: 10. The CDR3 spans 15 residues. Germline loops: CDR1 SNHLY, CDR2 FYNNEI.

This clone came up once. The chain recombines TRBV6-4 with TRBJ1-2; 8 bases fit TRBD1. The V segment lost 2 bases and the J segment 3 bases; nucleotides outside the gene matches: 5. The CDR3 spans 15 residues. From germline, CDR1 is MRHNA and CDR2 SNTAGT. The CDR3 DNA reads TGTGCCAGCAGTGACAGGGCAGGGGGCGACTATGGCTACACCTTC. Residues: CASSDRAGGDYGYTF.

There are many counts of this clone. V gene TRBV6-2 or TRBV6-3 combines with J gene TRBJ2-1; 10 bases match TRBD2. CDR3 length: 15 residues. V lost 6 bases to trimming and J lost 2 bases; unmatched junction nucleotides: 4. CDR1 and CDR2 from the germline V gene are MNHEY and SVGEGT. CDR3 nucleotides: TGTGCCAGCAGCTCCAGCGGGGGGGCCTACAATGAGCAGTTCTTC. This translates into CASSSSGGAYNEQFF.

The chain couples TRBV5-6 to TRBJ1-2; 7 bases are a match to TRBD1. The CDR3 sequence is 15 residues long. The V segment lost 2 bases and the J segment 3 bases; nucleotides outside the gene matches: 7. Looked up from germline, CDR1 is SGHDT and CDR2 is YYEEEE. The DNA of the CDR3 is TGTGCCAGCAGCTTAGAGACAGGGTGGGACTATGGCTACACCTTC. It is translated as CASSLETGWDYGYTF.

This chain joins TRBV18 and TRBJ2-1; 10 bases map to TRBD2. The CDR3 contains 16 residues. The germline gives CDR1 KGHSH, CDR2 LQKENI. Unmatched junction bases numbered 11, after V lost 6 bases and J lost 6 bases. CDR3 bases: TGTGCCAGCTCGCCAGTGCAGCGGGGGGGCCGCAATGAGCAGTTCTTC. It specifies CASSPVQRGGRNEQFF.

The chain recombines TRBV4-1 with TRBJ1-3; D is unresolved. The CDR3 length is 17 residues. With 4 bases removed from V and 0 bases from J, the gap between germline ends came to 16 bases. Germline V CDR1 and CDR2: MGHRA, YSYEKL. The CDR3 DNA reads as TGCGCCAGCAGCCCCCAGGCCCTCTCCTACTCTGGAAACACCATATATTTT. It encodes CASSPQALSYSGNTIYF.

CDR3 sequence reads: CASWGNRTGYYGYTF. The CDR3 DNA sequence: TGTGCCAGTTGGGGGAATCGGACAGGATACTATGGCTACACCTTC. V and J are TRBV19 and TRBJ1-2; 7 bases map to TRBD1. From germline, CDR1 is LNHDA and CDR2 SQIVND (reference sequence). The ends lost 8 bases at V and 3 bases at J; junction bases unmatched: 12. This CDR3 is built from 15 residues.

The rearrangement joins TRBV10-3 to TRBJ2-2, with a tentative D call TRBD2 (6 bases). Germline lookup yields CDR1 ENHRY and CDR2 SYGVKD. This CDR3 spans 14 amino acids. V was pared by 5 bases and J by 2 bases, with 9 bases between. CDR3 loop: CAISTDYNTGELFF. CDR3 nucleotide sequence: TGTGCCATCAGTACGGACTATAACACCGGGGAGCTGTTTTTT.

J is TRBJ2-4 and V is TRBV28; 7 bases match TRBD1. The CDR3 is 16 amino acids. V shed 6 bases, J shed 3 bases, and the junction held 11 bases outside the gene matches. Germline V CDR1 and CDR2: MDHEN, SYDVKM. This CDR3 reads CASRRTGQRGKNIQYF. The CDR3 DNA follows: TGTGCCAGCAGGAGGACAGGCCAACGGGGCAAAAACATTCAGTACTTC.

V is TRBV14 and J is TRBJ2-1; D uncertain. V dropped 1 base and J dropped 0 bases, with 13 bases sitting between them. The germline CDR1 and CDR2 sequences are SGHDN and FVKESK. The CDR3 loop spans 17 amino acids. CDR3 nucleotides: TGTGCCAGCAGCCAAGTAAGTGGAGAGAACTCCTACAATGAGCAGTTCTTC. Its protein product is CASSQVSGENSYNEQFF.

The chain joins TRBV4-1 to TRBJ1-5; no firm D call. The CDR3 totals 14 residues. Germline assignment: CDR1 MGHRA and CDR2 YSYEKL. Trimming took off 0 bases at V and 6 bases at J, with 9 bases between the two ends. The CDR3 DNA reads as TGCGCCAGCAGCCAAGAAGTGAGGTTTCAGCCCCAGCATTTT. Amino acids: CASSQEVRFQPQHF.

The chain couples TRBV5-1 to TRBJ1-1; D uncertain. V was trimmed by 0 bases and J by 5 bases, leaving 14 bases between them. CDR3 size: 15 residues. Germline CDR1 is SGHRS and CDR2 is YFSETQ. This CDR3 reads CASSLDWGGGTEAFF. CDR3 DNA: TGCGCCAGCAGCTTGGATTGGGGAGGTGGGACTGAAGCTTTCTTT.

The chain combines TRBV13 with TRBJ1-1, with 7 bases identical to TRBD1. V trimming: 0 bases; J trimming: 3 bases; junction bases outside the gene matches: 4. Germline V gene data show CDR1 as PRHDT and CDR2 as FYEKMQ (reference sequence). The CDR3 consists of 15 residues. In DNA, the CDR3 is TGTGCCAGCAGCTTAGGCGCACAGGGGTACACTGAAGCTTTCTTT. This encodes CASSLGAQGYTEAFF.

The CDR3 reads CASSPSGGDTGELFF. DNA for the CDR3: TGTGCCAGCAGTCCATCGGGGGGAGACACCGGGGAGCTGTTTTTT. V and J are TRBV27 and TRBJ2-2; 7 bases line up with TRBD2. The CDR3 has 15 amino acids. In germline, CDR1 is MNHEY, CDR2 SMNVEV (reference sequence). V lost 5 bases, J lost 3 bases, and 6 bases stayed unmatched.

As regards this clone: Other DNA sequences in this specimen translate into the identical CDR3. The chain carries TRBV19 and TRBJ1-1, with 9 bases matching TRBD1. The trim removed 6 bases at V and 5 bases at J, leaving 7 bases unmatched. The CDR3 length is 14 residues. Germline V CDR1 and CDR2: LNHDA, SQIVND (reference sequence). As DNA, the CDR3 is TGTGCCAGTAGCGCGACAGGGGGAGGAACTGAAGCTTTCTTT. It yields the protein CASSATGGGTEAFF.

Only one count was recorded for this clone. The V and J genes are TRBV20-1 and TRBJ2-5; no clear D. Trimming took 4 bases from V and 0 from J, leaving 3 bases between them. The length of the CDR3 is 11 residues. Germline CDR1 reads DFQATT; CDR2 reads SNEGSKA (reference sequence). The CDR3 DNA sequence: TGCAGTGCTACCAACCAAGAGACCCAGTACTTC. Protein product: CSATNQETQYF.

The chain joins TRBV3-1 (or the pseudogene TRBV3-2) to TRBJ2-5; TRBD1 matches at 7 bases. V was clipped by 5 bases and J by 0 bases; unmatched bases: 9. The CDR3 is 16 amino acids. The germline CDR1 and CDR2 sequences are LGHDT and YNNKEL (reference sequence). The CDR3 region has the DNA TGTGCCAGCAGCTTCCGGGACAGCCCGTACCAAGAGACCCAGTACTTC. Its translation is CASSFRDSPYQETQYF.